A selection of T cell receptor beta chains follows, all from one sample in a study of Graves' ophthalmopathy and Graves' hyperthyroidism. TCRdb passed the multiplex PCR reads through MiXCR, listing each CDR3 protein once. The repertoire consists of approximately 210,000 distinct CDR3 sequences, with 20% to 25% occurring once and the leading ten covering more than 35%. Sequenced input: peripheral blood. The source is a woman in her forties or fifties with Graves' ophthalmopathy. Both conserved end residues are part of each CDR3. The size field is filled for only some rows; it gives once, few, many or a size class.

v_call clone_size cdr3_aa
TRBV28 many CASSWGGHPEAFF
TRBV27 many CASSLLGQYTGELFF
TRBV18 many CASSPRWAEETQYF
TRBV6-5 many CASSSPSTGGSQETQYF
TRBV29-1 many CSVEEGGSNTGELFF
TRBV30 many CAWSEQGSTEAFF
TRBV18 many CASSPRTGSEETQYF
TRBV11-2 . CASSLGRGLAGNEQYF
TRBV7-9 many CATRGGQGSNYGYTF
TRBV30 many CACPSSGNTIYF
TRBV13 . CASSLERVAVEQYF
TRBV2 many CASSGGRGTGELFF
TRBV27 many CASSLGDRGQHEQYF